These 25 T cell receptor beta chains came from one sample sequenced in a study of T cells in Graves' hyperthyroidism and ophthalmopathy. Researchers took RNA transcripts and amplified the TCR beta CDR3 regions from them. A first-round RT-PCR of the TCR CDR3 used the HTBI primer set. MiXCR was run by TCRdb on the multiplex PCR reads, yielding one entry per CDR3 protein. Counted here are roughly 570,000 distinct CDR3 sequences, about 43% occurring once; the ten biggest clones make up about 8%. Sequences were obtained from peripheral blood or thyroid tissue (not recorded which). The receptors derive from a young woman with Graves' hyperthyroidism.

Turning to this clonotype: A read error may explain this, as a much larger clone is one base away. V and J are TRBV2 and TRBJ2-7; TRBD1 matches 10 bases. The V gene end was trimmed by 10 bases and the J gene end by 6 bases; junction bases not matched to a gene: 15. This CDR3 spans 15 amino acids. The germline gives CDR1 SNHLY, CDR2 FYNNEI. CDR3 amino acids: CATRDRDRGISEQYF. DNA of the CDR3: TGTGCCACCCGCGACCGGGACAGGGGAATCTCCGAGCAGTACTTC.

This clonotype was observed at least ten times. This may stem from a read error, because a much larger clone lies one nucleotide away. This chain joins TRBV2 and TRBJ2-7; D is unresolved. The CDR3 contains 12 residues. Germline lookup yields CDR1 SNHLY and CDR2 FYNNEI. Written as DNA, the CDR3 is TGTGGCAGCAGCCTGACCAGCTACGAGCAGTACTTC. Amino acid sequence: CGSSLTSYEQYF.

V gene TRBV20-1 combines with J gene TRBJ2-5, with D uncertain. Germline CDR1 and CDR2: DFQATT and SNEGSKA (reference sequence). The CDR3 totals 13 residues. V was cut by 3 bases and J by 3 bases, with 11 bases left in between. The CDR3 reads CSASGISKETQYF. The DNA for the CDR3 is TGCAGTGCTAGCGGAATTTCGAAAGAGACCCAGTACTTC.

The J gene is TRBJ1-1, the V gene TRBV20-1, with TRBD1 as a possible D gene (6 bases). CDR1 DFQATT and CDR2 SNEGSKA come from the germline V gene (reference sequence). The CDR3 consists of 18 residues. V was shortened by 1 base and J by 5 bases, with 26 bases between the two germline ends. CDR3 nucleotide sequence: TGCAGTGCTAGAGTCCCGGTATTCCGGCGGACAGAGTTTACTGAAGCTTTCTTT. Amino acids: CSARVPVFRRTEFTEAFF.

This clonotype was seen ten or more times. This chain connects TRBV7-9 to TRBJ1-1; D unresolved. CDR3 size: 13 residues. Trimming took 5 bases from V and 10 from J, leaving 17 bases between them. Germline lookup yields CDR1 SEHNR and CDR2 FQNEAQ (reference sequence). The DNA for the CDR3 is TGTGCCAGCAGCCCCACAGCCAGAGGCGCAGCTTTCTTT. Translated: CASSPTARGAAFF.

This clonotype was seen at least ten times. The chain employs TRBV20-1 and TRBJ1-1; D unclear. Germline V gene lookup returns CDR1 DFQATT and CDR2 SNEGSKA (reference sequence). Trimming shortened V by 0 bases and J by 0 bases, and 5 bases separated the two germline ends. This CDR3 has 13 amino acids. This CDR3 reads CSARDLMNTEAFF. The CDR3 DNA is TGCAGTGCTAGAGATCTGATGAACACTGAAGCTTTCTTT.

This clonotype was detected only a few times. One junction end disagrees with the germline gene, perhaps due to a read error. V and J are TRBV12-3 or TRBV12-4 and TRBJ2-7, with TRBD2 identical over 8 bases. Matching the DNA end better, TRBJ2-1 makes the J call doubtful. The CDR3 spans 16 residues. This chain's CDR3 is CASSLADAGRAAEQFF. The CDR3 DNA is TGCGCCAGCAGCTTGGCTGACGCCGGGAGGGCCGCTGAGCAGTTCTTC.

This clonotype was detected ten times or more. The J gene is TRBJ2-7, the V gene TRBV12-3 or TRBV12-4, with unresolved D. Trimming took off 2 bases at V and 0 bases at J, with 8 bases between the two ends. The CDR3 has 14 residues. This CDR3 reads CASSLFGRSYEQYF. The CDR3 DNA sequence: TGTGCCAGCAGTTTATTTGGCCGCTCCTACGAGCAGTACTTC.

This clonotype has just one count. The chain joins TRBV29-1 to TRBJ1-5; 7 bases line up with TRBD1. The CDR3 totals 13 residues. Germline V gives CDR1 SQVTM, CDR2 ANQGSEA. The V segment lost 1 base and the J segment 11 bases; nucleotides outside the gene matches: 8. This CDR3 is CSVEGQGGETQHF. As DNA, the CDR3 is TGCAGCGTTGAAGGACAGGGCGGGGAGACCCAGCATTTT.

This clonotype was counted many times. The chain has TRBV7-9 and TRBJ1-2; D is undetermined. Germline V CDR1 and CDR2: SEHNR, FQNEAQ (reference sequence). This CDR3 comprises 13 residues. The V gene lost 2 bases and the J gene lost 2 bases, with 6 bases spanning the gap. In DNA, the CDR3 is TGTGCCAGCAGCTTACAACAGAACTATGGCTACACCTTC. Translated: CASSLQQNYGYTF.

This clonotype was seen ten or more times. This chain joins TRBV5-4 and TRBJ2-5, with unresolved D. In germline, CDR1 is SGHNT, CDR2 YYREEE (reference sequence). The V gene lost 1 base and the J gene lost 1 base, with 2 bases spanning the gap. The CDR3 has 12 residues. This CDR3 reads CASSLSQETQYF. The CDR3 DNA follows: TGTGCCAGCAGCTTGAGCCAAGAGACCCAGTACTTC.

This clonotype has a count of ten or more. This chain links TRBV7-9 with TRBJ1-1, with 8 bases aligning to TRBD1. Germline V gene data show CDR1 as SEHNR and CDR2 as FQNEAQ (reference sequence). V trimming: 5 bases; J trimming: 8 bases; junction bases outside the gene matches: 13. CDR3 size: 15 residues. The CDR3 sequence: CASSPDRGRRLEAFF. CDR3 coding DNA: TGTGCCAGCAGCCCAGACAGGGGTAGGCGCCTAGAAGCTTTCTTT.

This clonotype was recorded many times. The chain employs TRBV4-2 and TRBJ1-1; D is unresolved. The CDR3 has 15 residues. V was cut by 1 base and J by 4 bases, with 13 bases left in between. The germline CDR1 and CDR2 sequences are LGHNA and YNFKEQ. CDR3 nucleotides: TGTGCCAGCAGCCAAGCCTTGGGAAGGAGCACTGAAGCTTTCTTT. This translates into CASSQALGRSTEAFF.

The chain couples TRBV12-3 or TRBV12-4 to TRBJ1-1; TRBD1 aligns across 8 bases. The ends lost 8 bases at V and 4 bases at J; junction bases unmatched: 15. There are 16 residues in the CDR3. The CDR3 loop is CASSPSQTTGGTEAFF. CDR3 in DNA: TGTGCCAGCTCACCGAGTCAAACTACAGGGGGCACTGAAGCTTTCTTT.

The chain joins TRBV29-1 to TRBJ2-1; no clear D gene. Trimming took 0 bases from V and 7 from J, leaving 7 bases between them. Germline values: CDR1 SQVTM, CDR2 ANQGSEA. This CDR3 region has 12 residues. CDR3 DNA sequence: TGCAGCGTTGAAGAAAGGCCGAATGAGCAGTTCTTC. This translates into CSVEERPNEQFF.

This sequence joins TRBV7-2 and TRBJ1-6; TRBD1 matches at 7 bases. Germline lookup yields CDR1 SGHTA and CDR2 FQGNSA. This CDR3 has 16 amino acids. V was clipped by 7 bases and J by 7 bases; unmatched bases: 13. The CDR3 bases are TGTGCCAGCACCTCTTCCAGGGGGGTCCTCAATTCACCCCTCCACTTT. It specifies CASTSSRGVLNSPLHF.

This chain joins TRBV20-1 and TRBJ1-6; possibly TRBD1 for D (6 bases). Trimming cost V 7 bases and J 5 bases, with 12 bases left between them. This CDR3 comprises 13 residues. CDR1 is DFQATT, CDR2 SNEGSKA, per germline (reference sequence). The CDR3 coding sequence is TGCAGTGACGGACAGAATCATAATTCACCCCTCCACTTT. Translating gives CSDGQNHNSPLHF.

This clonotype was picked up many times. The V call is TRBV12-3 or TRBV12-4, the J call TRBJ2-7; 11 nucleotides align to TRBD1. The CDR3 covers 16 residues. The V gene end was trimmed by 3 bases and the J gene end by 3 bases; junction bases not matched to a gene: 7. The CDR3 nucleotides are TGTGCCAGCAGTTTGTTCCCGGACAGGGGGCTCTACGAGCAGTACTTC. This gives the protein CASSLFPDRGLYEQYF.

About this clonotype itself: One junction end disagrees with the germline gene, perhaps due to a read error. The rearrangement links TRBV5-8 to TRBJ1-1, with D uncertain. Per germline, CDR1 SGHTS and CDR2 YDEGEE. The CDR3 totals 14 residues. The CDR3 DNA reads as TGCGCCAGCAGCCGGTCAGACGGACTCACTGAAGCTTTCTTT. It is translated as CASSRSDGLTEAFF. The full variable domain, with the rest looked up from reference TRBV5-8 and TRBJ1-1, is EAGVTQSPTHLIKTRGQQATLRCSPISGHTSVYWYQQALGLGLQFLLWYDEGEERNRGNFPPRFSGRQFPNYSSELNVNALELEDSALYLCASSRSDGLTEAFFGQGTRLTVV.

There are a few counts of this clonotype. The chain joins TRBV7-2 to TRBJ2-7, with D perhaps TRBD2 (7 bases). Near its end, the DNA agrees better with TRBJ2-1, so the J call may be wrong. CDR1 is SGHTA and CDR2 is FQGNSA in the germline V gene. The CDR3 consists of 16 residues. Here the CDR3 reads CASSSPREVRGNEQFF. In nucleotides, the CDR3 is TGTGCCAGCAGCTCCCCTCGGGAGGTTAGGGGGAATGAGCAGTTCTTC.

This clonotype was detected a few times. This chain joins TRBV29-1 and TRBJ1-1; the D gene is possibly TRBD1 (5 bases). The CDR3 is made up of 11 amino acids. Germline-derived CDR1 and CDR2 are SQVTM and ANQGSEA. The DNA for the CDR3 is TGCAGTGTAAGGGGGAACACTGAAGCTTTCTTT. It is translated as CSVRGNTEAFF.

Concerning this clonotype: A read error may explain this, as a much larger clone is one base away. The gene calls are TRBV25-1 and TRBJ1-4, with TRBD1 as a possible D gene (6 bases). Germline V gene sequence: CDR1 MGHDK, CDR2 SYGVNS. The V gene lost 5 bases and the J gene lost 1 base, with 11 bases spanning the gap. The CDR3 covers 15 residues. CDR3 coding DNA: TGTGCCAGCAGTCACGGCAGGGGAACTAATGAAAAACTGTTTTTT. It translates to CASSHGRGTNEKLFF.

V gene TRBV20-1 combines with J gene TRBJ1-5, with D hard to call. Trimming stripped 6 bases from V and 6 bases from J, with 18 bases between. CDR3 length: 14 amino acids. Germline loops: CDR1 DFQATT, CDR2 SNEGSKA (reference sequence). The CDR3 here is CSAGGLADGQPQHF. The DNA of the CDR3 is TGCAGTGCGGGCGGACTAGCGGACGGTCAGCCCCAGCATTTT.

There are many counts of this clonotype. This rearrangement joins TRBV5-8 to TRBJ1-5; D remains unclear. V dropped 0 bases and J dropped 7 bases, with 8 bases sitting between them. Germline V gene data show CDR1 as SGHTS and CDR2 as YDEGEE. This CDR3 region has 13 residues. CDR3 sequence reads: CASSLELRQPQHF. CDR3 sequence (DNA): TGTGCCAGCAGCTTGGAATTAAGACAGCCCCAGCATTTT.

This chain uses TRBV2 with TRBJ1-1, with no clear D. The germline V and J ends were trimmed by 4 bases and 1 base, with 10 bases remaining between them. Germline CDR1 SNHLY, CDR2 FYNNEI. The length of the CDR3 is 14 residues. CDR3 sequence reads: CASSVTSGNTEAFF. The DNA for the CDR3 is TGTGCCAGCAGTGTTACTAGCGGGAACACTGAAGCTTTCTTT.